The clone carrying this T cell receptor beta chain has only a few counts. Its specificity is unknown. The data were obtained in a study of identical twins. TCRdb independently ran MiXCR on the 5' RACE reads; one entry per CDR3 protein. The sample includes 350,000 or so distinct CDR3 sequences, roughly 10% of them seen just once. Germline V gene data show CDR1 as SGHDT and CDR2 as YYEEEE. V lost 4 bases to trimming and J lost 7 bases, with 26 bases between them. The CDR3 spans 17 residues. Study-wide results and limits: Among monozygotic twins, out-of-frame TCR alpha sharing exceeded what models predicted.

The clonotype was recovered from a woman in her forties or fifties in good health. The chain recombines TRBV5-6 with TRBJ1-1, with D possibly matching TRBD1 (5 bases). Sequenced: naive T cells sorted from blood. Here the CDR3 reads CASSTGWGRWADNEAFF. CDR3 nucleotides: TGTGCCAGCAGCACTGGCTGGGGCAGGTGGGCCGACAATGAAGCTTTCTTT.